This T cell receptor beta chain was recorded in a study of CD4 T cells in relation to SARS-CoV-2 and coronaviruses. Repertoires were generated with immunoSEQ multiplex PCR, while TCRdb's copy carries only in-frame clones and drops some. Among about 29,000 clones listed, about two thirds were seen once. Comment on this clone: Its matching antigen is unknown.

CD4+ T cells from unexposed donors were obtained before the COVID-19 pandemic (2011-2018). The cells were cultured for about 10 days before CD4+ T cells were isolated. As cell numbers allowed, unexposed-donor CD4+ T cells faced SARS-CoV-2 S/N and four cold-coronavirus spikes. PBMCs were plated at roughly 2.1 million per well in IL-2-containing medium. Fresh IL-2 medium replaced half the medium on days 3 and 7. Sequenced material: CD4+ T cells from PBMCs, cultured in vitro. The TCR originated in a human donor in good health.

Written as DNA, the CDR3 is TGTGCCAGTAGTATAGTCAAGGGGAACAATGAGCAGTTCTTC. It codes for CASSIVKGNNEQFF. The V and J genes are TRBV19 and TRBJ2-1, with D tentatively TRBD1 (5 bases). Germline loops: CDR1 LNHDA, CDR2 SQIVND (reference sequence). The V end lost 1 base, the J end lost 5 bases, and 9 bases lay between the germline ends. The length of the CDR3 is 14 residues.